The 22 T cell receptor beta chains below were found in one sample sequenced in a study of shared clonotypes between healthy human individuals. TCRdb keeps only in-frame clones here, not all; method: immunoSEQ multiplex PCR. Among some 1,400,000 clones listed, 96% were seen once. The sequenced sample was naive CD4+ T cells sorted from blood. Subset defined: CD45RA+ positively selected. The receptors originated from a man aged 25 to 40 in good health.

In its sample, this clone was seen once. The V call is TRBV6-6, the J call TRBJ2-2; 9 bases line up with TRBD1. The CDR3 extends over 16 amino acids. Germline V gives CDR1 MNHNY, CDR2 SVGAGI (reference sequence). J gave up 1 base and V 3 bases, and 3 bases lay outside the gene matches. The CDR3 sequence: CASSYTGGLNTGELFF. In nucleotides, the CDR3 is TGTGCCAGCAGTTATACAGGGGGCTTGAACACCGGGGAGCTGTTTTTT.

V and J are TRBV15 and TRBJ2-7; weak D call: TRBD1 (5 bases). Germline CDR1 and CDR2: LNHNV and YYDKDF (reference sequence). V lost 0 bases, J lost 2 bases, and 17 bases lay in between. This CDR3 spans 17 amino acids. The CDR3 DNA reads TGTGCCACCAGCAGAGATCCTAAAAGGGGATTGCCCTACGAGCAGTACTTC. Translation gives CATSRDPKRGLPYEQYF. The full variable domain, rest sourced from reference TRBV15 and TRBJ2-7, is DAMVIQNPRYQVTQFGKPVTLSCSQTLNHNVMYWYQQKSSQAPKLLFHYYDKDFNNEADTPDNFQSRRPNTSFCFLDIRSPGLGDTAMYLCATSRDPKRGLPYEQYFGPGTRLTVT.

The gene calls are TRBV13 and TRBJ1-1, with TRBD1 matching 8 bases. Per germline, CDR1 PRHDT and CDR2 FYEKMQ (reference sequence). Trimming cost V 2 bases and J 5 bases; bases outside gene matches: 1. This CDR3 contains 13 residues. The CDR3 coding sequence is TGTGCCAGCAGCTTAACAGGGGGGACTGAAGCTTTCTTT. This gives the protein CASSLTGGTEAFF.

The chain combines TRBV2 with TRBJ2-6; no reliable D call. This CDR3 has 14 amino acids. V was trimmed by 3 bases and J by 2 bases, leaving 5 bases between them. Germline V gene sequence: CDR1 SNHLY, CDR2 FYNNEI. CDR3: CASSDRTGANVLTF. The DNA of the CDR3 is TGTGCCAGCAGTGACAGGACTGGGGCCAACGTCCTGACTTTC.

The gene calls are TRBV7-9 and TRBJ2-1, with D possibly matching TRBD2 (5 bases). The CDR3 is 16 amino acids. Germline V CDR1 and CDR2: SEHNR, FQNEAQ (reference sequence). V was trimmed by 6 bases and J by 4 bases, leaving 19 bases between them. CDR3 region: CASSPDRRRPYNEQFF. The CDR3 bases are TGTGCCAGCAGTCCAGACCGGCGGAGGCCTTACAATGAGCAGTTCTTC.

This clone is a singleton in its sample. The chain employs TRBV4-2 and TRBJ1-2, with a tentative D call TRBD1 (6 bases). Trimming took off 6 bases at V and 3 bases at J, with 32 bases between the two ends. Germline V gives CDR1 LGHNA, CDR2 YNFKEQ. The CDR3 consists of 20 residues. The CDR3 nucleotides are TGTGCCAGCAGTCCCGAGGCTCTGCGACTGGGGGCAGGGCTAGACTATGGCTACACCTTC. This encodes CASSPEALRLGAGLDYGYTF.

The chain is built from TRBV7-2 and TRBJ2-3; D possibly corresponds to TRBD2 (5 bases). CDR3 length: 21 amino acids. In germline, CDR1 is SGHTA, CDR2 FQGNSA. V dropped 0 bases and J dropped 1 base, with 26 bases sitting between them. In nucleotides, the CDR3 is TGTGCCAGCAGCTTAGCCATTGGAAAGGGTCTCTGGGAGCGTGGCACAGATACGCAGTATTTT. This sequence encodes CASSLAIGKGLWERGTDTQYF. Supplemented by reference TRBV7-2 and TRBJ2-3, the full variable domain reads GAGVSQSPSNKVTEKGKDVELRCDPISGHTALYWYRQSLGQGLEFLIYFQGNSAPDKSGLPSDRFSAERTGGSVSTLTIQRTQQEDSAVYLCASSLAIGKGLWERGTDTQYFGPGTRLTVL.

As concerns this clone: This same CDR3 is encoded by further DNA sequences in the sample. V gene TRBV18 combines with J gene TRBJ2-3, with D possibly being TRBD2 (5 bases). The CDR3 consists of 13 residues. V was pared by 4 bases and J by 3 bases, with 8 bases between. Germline V CDR1 and CDR2: KGHSH, LQKENI. The CDR3 DNA follows: TGTGCCAGCTCACTTTCGGGAACAGATACGCAGTATTTT. It is translated as CASSLSGTDTQYF.

J is TRBJ2-2 and V is TRBV11-3; D may be TRBD2 (5 bases). CDR1 and CDR2 from the germline V gene are SGHNT and YENEEA. The CDR3 length is 15 residues. The V gene lost 5 bases and the J gene lost 9 bases, with 19 bases spanning the gap. CDR3 coding DNA: TGTGCCAGCAGCCGCCACGGACTGGACGCCCGGGAGCTGTTTTTT. It yields the protein CASSRHGLDARELFF.

V is TRBV27 and J is TRBJ1-2; 9 bases agree with TRBD1. The CDR3 has 17 amino acids. CDR1 is MNHEY, CDR2 SMNVEV, per germline (reference sequence). V lost 5 bases and J lost 4; bases outside the gene matches: 14. In DNA form, the CDR3 reads TGTGCCAGCAGTACGCGACCGGGGGGACAGGGAAGCTATGGCTACACCTTC. As protein: CASSTRPGGQGSYGYTF.

V is TRBV9 and J is TRBJ2-7, with unresolved D. CDR1 SGDLS and CDR2 YYNGEE come from the germline V gene. CDR3 length equals 15 residues. V lost 3 bases, J lost 1 base, and 14 bases lay in between. The CDR3 loop reads CASSAGPGESYEQYF. CDR3 DNA: TGTGCCAGCAGCGCTGGACCCGGAGAGTCCTACGAGCAGTACTTC.

This clone was found once. CDR3 nucleotide sequence: TGTGCCAGCAGCGCCTCAAAGGGGGCGCTGAACACTGAAGCTTTCTTT. Translating it yields CASSASKGALNTEAFF. The gene calls are TRBV9 and TRBJ1-1; TRBD1 matches 7 bases. The CDR3 contains 16 residues. The V and J ends lost 3 bases and 0 bases, in that order; junction bases with no gene match: 8. Per the germline V gene, CDR1 is SGDLS and CDR2 is YYNGEE.

Only a few counts were recorded for this clone. The chain couples TRBV9 to TRBJ1-5, with TRBD1 as a possible D gene (5 bases). CDR3 size: 13 residues. CDR1 SGDLS and CDR2 YYNGEE come from the germline V gene. V lost 2 bases, J lost 6 bases, and 9 bases lay in between. CDR3 loop: CASSVDSFQPQHF. The CDR3 bases are TGTGCCAGCAGCGTCGACAGTTTTCAGCCCCAGCATTTT.

The chain has TRBV11-2 and TRBJ1-1, with a possible D match to TRBD1 (6 bases). This CDR3 has 16 residues. From germline, CDR1 is SGHAT and CDR2 FQNNGV. V dropped 3 bases and J dropped 1 base, with 15 bases sitting between them. CDR3 DNA: TGTGCCAGCAGCTTCGCGGGGGGACAAAAGAACACTGAAGCTTTCTTT. Translation gives CASSFAGGQKNTEAFF.

This chain joins TRBV2 and TRBJ2-7, with a tentative D call TRBD2 (6 bases). The CDR3 loop spans 14 amino acids. Trimming cost V 3 bases and J 4 bases, with 13 bases left between them. Germline-derived CDR1 and CDR2 are SNHLY and FYNNEI. The CDR3 sequence is CASSDLAGSYEQYF. The CDR3 region has the DNA TGTGCCAGCAGTGATCTTGCGGGAAGTTACGAGCAGTACTTC. Filled out from reference TRBV2 and TRBJ2-7, the complete variable domain reads EPEVTQTPSHQVTQMGQEVILRCVPISNHLYFYWYRQILGQKVEFLVSFYNNEISEKSEIFDDQFSVERPDGSNFTLKIRSTKLEDSAMYFCASSDLAGSYEQYFGPGTRLTVT.

The V call is TRBV5-1, the J call TRBJ2-7; TRBD2 aligns across 14 bases. CDR1 and CDR2 from the germline V gene are SGHRS and YFSETQ. Trimming at V came to 6 bases and at J to 0 bases, leaving 20 bases not matched to a gene. The CDR3 consists of 21 residues. The CDR3, as DNA: TGCGCCAGCACGCAGGGTCGCTACCCGGGACTAGCGGGGGACCTCTCCTACGAGCAGTACTTC. Translating it yields CASTQGRYPGLAGDLSYEQYF.

The table lists this clone with a few counts. The chain links TRBV5-1 to TRBJ1-1; 7 bases are a match to TRBD1. This CDR3 is 14 amino acids long. Germline loops: CDR1 SGHRS, CDR2 YFSETQ. V lost 4 bases to trimming and J lost 1 base; unmatched junction nucleotides: 4. CDR3 protein: CASSVGTANTEAFF. The CDR3, as DNA: TGCGCCAGCAGCGTCGGGACAGCGAACACTGAAGCTTTCTTT. The full variable domain, completed using reference TRBV5-1 and TRBJ1-1, is KAGVTQTPRYLIKTRGQQVTLSCSPISGHRSVSWYQQTPGQGLQFLFEYFSETQRNKGNFPGRFSGRQFSNSRSEMNVSTLELGDSALYLCASSVGTANTEAFFGQGTRLTVV.

The chain recombines TRBV7-2 with TRBJ2-3; no reliable D call. The CDR3 covers 14 residues. The germline V and J ends were trimmed by 1 base and 1 base, with 6 bases remaining between them. Germline V gives CDR1 SGHTA, CDR2 FQGNSA. The CDR3 DNA reads TGTGCCAGCAGCTTAGTATACCGCACAGATACGCAGTATTTT. As protein: CASSLVYRTDTQYF.

In the case of this clone: This same CDR3 is encoded by further DNA sequences in the sample. V gene TRBV5-4 combines with J gene TRBJ2-5; 8 nucleotides agree with TRBD1. The CDR3 runs to 13 residues. Germline CDR1 SGHNT, CDR2 YYREEE (reference sequence). J gave up 5 bases and V 3 bases, and 3 bases lay outside the gene matches. The CDR3 spells CASSWTGQETQYF. The CDR3 nucleotides read TGTGCCAGCAGCTGGACAGGGCAGGAGACCCAGTACTTC. Based on the CDR3 plus reference TRBV5-4 and TRBJ2-5, the full variable domain is ETGVTQSPTHLIKTRGQQVTLRCSSQSGHNTVSWYQQALGQGPQFIFQYYREEENGRGNFPPRFSGLQFPNYSSELNVNALELDDSALYLCASSWTGQETQYFGPGTRLLVL.

This clone was recorded once. V is TRBV18 and J is TRBJ2-1; a weak D match, TRBD2 (5 bases). The germline V and J ends were trimmed by 4 bases and 8 bases, with 18 bases remaining between them. Germline V gives CDR1 KGHSH, CDR2 LQKENI. This CDR3 contains 15 residues. CDR3: CASSRTPRPSDEQFF. CDR3 coding DNA: TGTGCCAGCTCACGGACTCCGCGGCCCTCGGATGAGCAGTTCTTC.

The chain joins TRBV11-3 to TRBJ2-1; 8 bases align to TRBD2. V lost 5 bases and J lost 4; bases outside the gene matches: 7. Germline V gene lookup returns CDR1 SGHNT and CDR2 YENEEA. The CDR3 extends over 15 amino acids. CDR3 sequence: CASSLSGSDYNEQFF. The CDR3 nucleotides are TGTGCCAGCAGCCTAAGCGGGAGCGATTACAATGAGCAGTTCTTC.

The chain links TRBV6-6 to TRBJ2-1; 11 bases are shared with TRBD2. CDR1 is MNHNY and CDR2 is SVGAGI in the germline V gene (reference sequence). This CDR3 region has 15 residues. The V segment lost 5 bases and the J segment 4 bases; nucleotides outside the gene matches: 4. The chain's CDR3 is CASSKTSGTYNEQFF. The CDR3 DNA is TGTGCCAGCAGTAAGACTAGCGGGACTTACAATGAGCAGTTCTTC.